A selection of T cell receptor beta chains follows, all from one sample in a study of blood T cell repertoires in COVID-19. Using immunoSEQ multiplex PCR, the repertoire was profiled, and TCRdb retains in-frame clones only, with some absent. This sample has about 330,000 clones, with about 90% found just once. Sequenced material: PBMCs or T cells enriched from blood (not recorded which). The receptors here all came from a young woman who had recovered from COVID-19. CDR3s include the opening cysteine and the closing phenylalanine or tryptophan. Each record gives: J gene, V gene, D gene, clone size, CDR3 protein, CDR3 DNA. D genes are given only for firm matches. Clone size appears in some rows only: once, few, many, or a class for an expanded clone.

J gene: TRBJ2-7
V gene: TRBV3-1/TRBV3-2
D gene: TRBD2
clone size: NA
CDR3 protein: CASSQDRTSGAGQYF
CDR3 DNA: TGTGCCAGCAGCCAAGATAGGACTAGCGGGGCTGGGCAGTACTTC

J gene: TRBJ2-7
V gene: TRBV28
D gene: TRBD2
clone size: NA
CDR3 protein: CASSLGGDRREQYF
CDR3 DNA: TGTGCCAGCAGTTTGGGAGGGGATCGAAGGGAGCAGTACTTC

J gene: TRBJ1-1
V gene: TRBV5-1
D gene: NA
clone size: NA
CDR3 protein: CASSPDREGLSPNTEAFF
CDR3 DNA: TGCGCCAGCAGCCCGGACCGGGAAGGTCTCTCGCCGAACACTGAAGCTTTCTTT

J gene: TRBJ1-2
V gene: TRBV5-5
D gene: NA
clone size: NA
CDR3 protein: CASSLAGNYGYTF
CDR3 DNA: TGTGCCAGCAGCTTGGCAGGGAACTATGGCTACACCTTC

J gene: TRBJ2-1
V gene: TRBV7-9
D gene: NA
clone size: NA
CDR3 protein: CASSLANSYNEQFF
CDR3 DNA: TGTGCCAGCAGCTTGGCAAACTCCTACAATGAGCAGTTCTTC

J gene: TRBJ2-7
V gene: TRBV30
D gene: NA
clone size: NA
CDR3 protein: CAWNTKTYEQYF
CDR3 DNA: TGTGCCTGGAACACTAAAACCTACGAGCAGTACTTC

J gene: TRBJ2-2
V gene: TRBV19
D gene: NA
clone size: NA
CDR3 protein: CASSISQGGDTGELFF
CDR3 DNA: TGTGCCAGTAGTATCAGCCAGGGCGGCGACACCGGGGAGCTGTTTTTT

J gene: TRBJ2-5
V gene: TRBV29-1
D gene: NA
clone size: NA
CDR3 protein: CSVESGETQYF
CDR3 DNA: TGCAGCGTTGAGTCAGGAGAGACCCAGTACTTC

J gene: TRBJ2-2
V gene: TRBV9
D gene: NA
clone size: NA
CDR3 protein: CASSARLILGTGELFF
CDR3 DNA: TGTGCCAGCAGCGCGAGACTTATTTTAGGCACCGGGGAGCTGTTTTTT

J gene: TRBJ1-5
V gene: TRBV6-6
D gene: NA
clone size: NA
CDR3 protein: CASGASNQPQHF
CDR3 DNA: TGTGCCAGCGGGGCGAGCAATCAGCCCCAGCATTTT

J gene: TRBJ2-7
V gene: TRBV7-9
D gene: TRBD1
clone size: NA
CDR3 protein: CASSSTGGASYEQYF
CDR3 DNA: TGTGCCAGCAGCTCCACAGGGGGAGCCTCCTACGAGCAGTACTTC

J gene: TRBJ2-1
V gene: TRBV10-3
D gene: TRBD2
clone size: NA
CDR3 protein: CAISESQGLAGGPNEQFF
CDR3 DNA: TGTGCCATCAGTGAGTCGCAGGGACTAGCGGGGGGGCCAAATGAGCAGTTCTTC

J gene: TRBJ2-5
V gene: TRBV7-2
D gene: NA
clone size: NA
CDR3 protein: CASSLDSIQETQYF
CDR3 DNA: TGTGCCAGCAGCCTGGACAGTATCCAAGAGACCCAGTACTTC

J gene: TRBJ2-2
V gene: TRBV27
D gene: TRBD1
clone size: once
CDR3 protein: CASSSTGAGELFF
CDR3 DNA: TGTGCCAGCAGTTCGACAGGGGCCGGGGAGCTGTTTTTT

J gene: TRBJ2-1
V gene: TRBV30
D gene: NA
clone size: NA
CDR3 protein: CARKAGIPYNEQFF
CDR3 DNA: TGTGCCCGCAAGGCAGGGATACCCTACAATGAGCAGTTCTTC

J gene: TRBJ1-2
V gene: TRBV2
D gene: NA
clone size: once
CDR3 protein: CASSDRGINYGYTF
CDR3 DNA: TGTGCCAGCAGTGATCGGGGGATCAACTATGGCTACACCTTC

J gene: TRBJ2-2
V gene: TRBV6-4
D gene: NA
clone size: NA
CDR3 protein: CASSVLANTGELFF
CDR3 DNA: TGTGCCAGCAGTGTTCTCGCGAACACCGGGGAGCTGTTTTTT

J gene: TRBJ1-2
V gene: TRBV28
D gene: NA
clone size: NA
CDR3 protein: CASSPPGDRSDGYTF
CDR3 DNA: TGTGCCAGCAGTCCTCCTGGAGATAGGTCGGATGGCTACACCTTC

J gene: TRBJ2-7
V gene: TRBV5-4
D gene: TRBD1
clone size: NA
CDR3 protein: CASSLGDRASSYEQYF
CDR3 DNA: TGTGCCAGCAGCTTGGGGGACAGAGCGAGCTCCTACGAGCAGTACTTC

J gene: TRBJ1-2
V gene: TRBV19
D gene: NA
clone size: NA
CDR3 protein: CASRGVGSNYGYTF
CDR3 DNA: TGTGCCAGTAGGGGCGTCGGTTCCAACTATGGCTACACCTTC

J gene: TRBJ1-2
V gene: TRBV3-1/TRBV3-2
D gene: TRBD1
clone size: NA
CDR3 protein: CASSPNRGNYGYTF
CDR3 DNA: TGTGCCAGCAGCCCGAACAGGGGCAACTATGGCTACACCTTC

J gene: TRBJ2-3
V gene: TRBV5-1
D gene: NA
clone size: NA
CDR3 protein: CASSLGGLTDTQYF
CDR3 DNA: TGCGCCAGCAGCTTGGGGGGCCTCACAGATACGCAGTATTTT

J gene: TRBJ2-2
V gene: TRBV7-9
D gene: TRBD2
clone size: NA
CDR3 protein: CASNSPGLAGGPNAGELFF
CDR3 DNA: TGTGCCAGCAACTCCCCGGGACTAGCGGGGGGGCCCAACGCCGGGGAGCTGTTTTTT

J gene: TRBJ1-4
V gene: TRBV11-2
D gene: NA
clone size: NA
CDR3 protein: CASSLVGEKLFF
CDR3 DNA: TGTGCCAGCAGCTTAGTCGGTGAAAAACTGTTTTTT

J gene: TRBJ1-5
V gene: TRBV5-8
D gene: NA
clone size: NA
CDR3 protein: CASSLGGGSNQPQHF
CDR3 DNA: TGTGCCAGCAGCTTGGGCGGGGGAAGCAATCAGCCCCAGCATTTT

J gene: TRBJ1-6
V gene: TRBV6-1
D gene: NA
clone size: NA
CDR3 protein: CASSDSYNSPLHF
CDR3 DNA: TGTGCCAGCAGTGACAGCTATAATTCACCCCTCCACTTT

J gene: TRBJ1-1
V gene: TRBV30
D gene: NA
clone size: NA
CDR3 protein: CAWSSRPWQKHTEAFF
CDR3 DNA: TGTGCCTGGAGTTCTCGCCCTTGGCAGAAACACACTGAAGCTTTCTTT

J gene: TRBJ2-3
V gene: TRBV18
D gene: NA
clone size: NA
CDR3 protein: CASSPLARTDTQYF
CDR3 DNA: TGTGCCAGCTCACCACTCGCGAGGACAGATACGCAGTATTTT

J gene: TRBJ1-1
V gene: TRBV11-3
D gene: TRBD1
clone size: NA
CDR3 protein: CASSFEQGTEAFF
CDR3 DNA: TGTGCCAGCAGCTTTGAACAGGGGACTGAAGCTTTCTTT

J gene: TRBJ2-2
V gene: TRBV11-3
D gene: TRBD2
clone size: NA
CDR3 protein: CASSRGRVSGELFF
CDR3 DNA: TGTGCCAGCAGCCGCGGGAGGGTATCCGGGGAGCTGTTTTTT